The 20 T cell receptor beta chains listed next were all sequenced from one sample in a study of blood T cell repertoires in COVID-19. TCRdb keeps only in-frame clones here, not all; method: immunoSEQ multiplex PCR. The sample gives about 270,000 clones, about 90% of which show up once; 2.3% is in the top ten. The sequenced sample was peripheral blood. These receptors all come from a woman between 45 and 65 years old with acute or convalescent COVID-19.

CDR3 region: CASSSEMNTEAFF. As DNA, the CDR3 is TGTGCCAGCTCATCTGAGATGAACACTGAAGCTTTCTTT. V gene TRBV18 combines with J gene TRBJ1-1; D not certain. Trimming pared 5 bases from V and 0 bases from J, leaving 7 bases between. The CDR3 is 13 amino acids. Germline CDR1 is KGHSH and CDR2 is LQKENI.

The chain is built from TRBV7-6 and TRBJ2-1, with D possibly being TRBD1 (7 bases). The CDR3 has 15 residues. In germline, CDR1 is SGHVS, CDR2 FNYEAQ. Trimming removed 5 bases at V and 0 bases at J, with 11 bases between. CDR3 loop: CASSLQGGSYNEQFF. The CDR3 bases are TGTGCCAGCAGCCTTCAGGGGGGCTCCTACAATGAGCAGTTCTTC. Drawing the rest from reference TRBV7-6 and TRBJ2-1, the complete variable domain is GAGVSQSPRYKVTKRGQDVALRCDPISGHVSLYWYRQALGQGPEFLTYFNYEAQQDKSGLPNDRFSAERPEGSISTLTIQRTEQRDSAMYRCASSLQGGSYNEQFFGPGTRLTVL.

This clone was counted a single time. The chain uses TRBV7-3 and TRBJ2-1; a possible D gene is TRBD2 (6 bases). The CDR3 sequence is 14 residues long. Trimming removed 2 bases from V and 6 bases from J, with 11 bases in between. Germline values: CDR1 SGHTA, CDR2 FQGTGA. The CDR3 sequence is CASSLFGSGNEQFF. In DNA, the CDR3 is TGTGCCAGCAGCTTATTCGGGAGTGGCAATGAGCAGTTCTTC.

V usage is TRBV28 and J usage is TRBJ2-7; 8 nucleotides agree with TRBD2. V shed 4 bases and J 2 bases; nucleotides not matched to a gene: 1. This CDR3 has 13 residues. Germline lookup yields CDR1 MDHEN and CDR2 SYDVKM. The CDR3 reads CASSSGGTYEQYF. In DNA, the CDR3 is TGTGCCAGCAGTTCGGGAGGGACCTACGAGCAGTACTTC.

J is TRBJ2-2 and V is TRBV9, with 7 bases aligning to TRBD2. The CDR3 loop spans 16 amino acids. V lost 4 bases to trimming and J lost 1 base; unmatched junction nucleotides: 7. Germline V gives CDR1 SGDLS, CDR2 YYNGEE. In DNA, the CDR3 is TGTGCCAGCAGCCAGTCGGCTAGCGGGAACACCGGGGAGCTGTTTTTT. Its protein is CASSQSASGNTGELFF.

The chain carries TRBV28 and TRBJ2-5, with D possibly being TRBD2 (7 bases). Trimming removed 6 bases from V and 8 bases from J, with 16 bases in between. The germline CDR1 and CDR2 sequences are MDHEN and SYDVKM. The CDR3 has 13 residues. The CDR3 region has the DNA TGTGCCAGCAGCCCCGGGGGGCGGTCTACCCAGTACTTC. This codes for CASSPGGRSTQYF. The full variable domain, rest sourced from reference TRBV28 and TRBJ2-5, is DVKVTQSSRYLVKRTGEKVFLECVQDMDHENMFWYRQDPGLGLRLIYFSYDVKMKEKGDIPEGYSVSREKKERFSLILESASTNQTSMYLCASSPGGRSTQYFGPGTRLLVL.

This chain uses TRBV18 with TRBJ2-2; TRBD1 might be the D (5 bases). V lost 1 base and J lost 0, with 15 bases in between. The CDR3 sequence is 18 residues long. Germline-derived CDR1 and CDR2 are KGHSH and LQKENI. This CDR3 reads CASSPLDLRGPNTGELFF. In DNA form, the CDR3 reads TGTGCCAGCTCACCACTCGATCTTAGGGGCCCGAACACCGGGGAGCTGTTTTTT.

This clone was seen only once. The chain recombines TRBV19 with TRBJ2-4; TRBD1 aligns across 8 bases. Germline V gene data show CDR1 as LNHDA and CDR2 as SQIVND (reference sequence). The CDR3 extends over 16 amino acids. V trimming: 2 bases; J trimming: 0 bases; junction bases outside the gene matches: 3. CDR3 amino acids: CASSISTGGAKNIQYF. Here the CDR3 DNA reads TGTGCCAGTAGTATATCCACAGGGGGAGCCAAAAACATTCAGTACTTC. Variable domain in full (rest from reference TRBV19 and TRBJ2-4): DGGITQSPKYLFRKEGQNVTLSCEQNLNHDAMYWYRQDPGQGLRLIYYSQIVNDFQKGDIAEGYSVSREKKESFPLTVTSAQKNPTAFYLCASSISTGGAKNIQYFGAGTRLSVL.

The V gene is TRBV27, the J gene TRBJ2-1; the match to TRBD2 covers 8 bases. J gave up 5 bases and V 5 bases, and 5 bases lay outside the gene matches. The CDR3 extends over 14 amino acids. CDR1 and CDR2 (germline): MNHEY, SMNVEV (reference sequence). The CDR3 region has the DNA TGTGCCAGCAGTATTAGCGGGGTTAACAATGAGCAGTTCTTC. It is translated as CASSISGVNNEQFF.

The chain employs TRBV19 and TRBJ1-1; maybe TRBD1 (6 bases). Deletions cut 3 bases from V and 7 bases from J, with 15 bases between. CDR1 is LNHDA, CDR2 SQIVND, per germline (reference sequence). CDR3 length: 14 amino acids. CDR3 sequence reads: CASSIPGTLFEAFF. The CDR3 DNA is TGTGCCAGTAGTATCCCCGGGACACTCTTTGAAGCTTTCTTT.

The J gene is TRBJ2-7, the V gene TRBV24-1, with 8 bases that match TRBD1. This CDR3 is 14 amino acids long. CDR1 and CDR2 from the germline V gene are KGHDR and SFDVKD. Trimming cost V 7 bases and J 1 base; bases outside gene matches: 5. Here the CDR3 DNA reads TGTGCCACCAGCGCAGGGGGCTTTTCCTACGAGCAGTACTTC. Its protein product is CATSAGGFSYEQYF.

The V call is TRBV5-6, the J call TRBJ2-7; TRBD2 matches 13 bases. This CDR3 is built from 18 residues. Germline CDR1 is SGHDT and CDR2 is YYEEEE. The V and J ends lost 4 bases and 1 base, in that order; junction bases with no gene match: 11. DNA for the CDR3: TGTGCCAGCAGCCCAAGCTTGGGGACTAGCGGGATGTCCTACGAGCAGTACTTC. As protein: CASSPSLGTSGMSYEQYF. The variable domain in full, with the rest retrieved from reference TRBV5-6 and TRBJ2-7, is DAGVTQSPTHLIKTRGQQVTLRCSPKSGHDTVSWYQQALGQGPQFIFQYYEEEERQRGNFPDRFSGHQFPNYSSELNVNALLLGDSALYLCASSPSLGTSGMSYEQYFGPGTRLTVT.

V is TRBV20-1 and J is TRBJ2-3; perhaps TRBD2 as D (6 bases). V lost 3 bases and J lost 4, with 17 bases in between. Germline V gene data show CDR1 as DFQATT and CDR2 as SNEGSKA (reference sequence). The CDR3 length is 15 residues. The CDR3 reads CSASRLGILSDTQYF. CDR3 sequence (DNA): TGCAGTGCTAGTCGACTAGGAATCCTCTCAGATACGCAGTATTTT.

This chain uses TRBV5-1 with TRBJ2-5; 14 bases line up with TRBD2. Germline CDR1 SGHRS, CDR2 YFSETQ. This CDR3 contains 17 residues. Germline trimming cut 0 bases from V and 0 bases from J; bases unmatched to any gene: 1. CDR3 loop: CASSLGLAGGYQETQYF. The DNA of the CDR3 is TGCGCCAGCAGCTTGGGACTAGCGGGAGGGTACCAAGAGACCCAGTACTTC. Looking up the rest from reference TRBV5-1 and TRBJ2-5 gives the full variable domain: KAGVTQTPRYLIKTRGQQVTLSCSPISGHRSVSWYQQTPGQGLQFLFEYFSETQRNKGNFPGRFSGRQFSNSRSEMNVSTLELGDSALYLCASSLGLAGGYQETQYFGPGTRLLVL.

The rearrangement joins TRBV29-1 to TRBJ1-2; 9 bases are shared with TRBD1. From germline, CDR1 is SQVTM and CDR2 ANQGSEA. J was trimmed by 8 bases and V by 6 bases; bases with no gene match: 7. The CDR3 is 12 amino acids. The DNA of the CDR3 is TGCAGCGTGACGGGACAGGGAGTAGGCTACACCTTC. This translates into CSVTGQGVGYTF. Combining the CDR3 with reference TRBV29-1 and TRBJ1-2 gives the whole variable domain SAVISQKPSRDICQRGTSLTIQCQVDSQVTMMFWYRQQPGQSLTLIATANQGSEATYESGFVIDKFPISRPNLTFSTLTVSNMSPEDSSIYLCSVTGQGVGYTFGSGTRLTVV.

The rearrangement joins TRBV24-1 to TRBJ1-1; TRBD1 is a possible D gene (5 bases). Germline assignment: CDR1 KGHDR and CDR2 SFDVKD. V was clipped by 7 bases and J by 3 bases, with 11 bases between them. This CDR3 has 13 residues. The CDR3 sequence is CATRSPGDTEAFF. The CDR3 nucleotides read TGTGCCACCAGATCCCCGGGGGACACTGAAGCTTTCTTT.

V usage is TRBV5-1 and J usage is TRBJ2-7; TRBD1 aligns across 9 bases. Trimming removed 6 bases from V and 3 bases from J; junction bases left unmatched: 10. The germline V gene encodes CDR1 SGHRS and CDR2 YFSETQ. CDR3 length: 15 residues. The DNA of the CDR3 is TGCGCCAGCAAAACTACAGGGGGCTACGTCTACGAGCAGTACTTC. Its translation is CASKTTGGYVYEQYF.

This chain links TRBV4-1 with TRBJ1-5, with a weak D call TRBD1 (5 bases). V was pared by 2 bases and J by 7 bases, with 21 bases between. CDR1 MGHRA and CDR2 YSYEKL come from the germline V gene. The CDR3 runs 17 residues. The CDR3 DNA reads as TGCGCCAGCAGCCAAACAATCCGGGACTCCCCGCCACAGCCCCAGCATTTT. Translating it yields CASSQTIRDSPPQPQHF.

The genes are TRBV30 and TRBJ2-7; D not resolved. V was clipped by 3 bases and J by 6 bases, with 21 bases between them. Germline V CDR1 and CDR2: GTSNPN, SVGIG (reference sequence). The CDR3 has 15 residues. The CDR3 DNA is TGTGCCTGGAGGTTATCAGGTGACCTTAGAGCCGAGCAGTACTTC. Protein product: CAWRLSGDLRAEQYF.

The V and J genes are TRBV7-9 and TRBJ2-7; D possibly corresponds to TRBD2 (5 bases). Deletions cut 5 bases from V and 3 bases from J, with 8 bases between. CDR3 length: 12 residues. Germline V gene sequence: CDR1 SEHNR, CDR2 FQNEAQ (reference sequence). CDR3 sequence: CASSADYYEQYF. For the CDR3, the DNA is TGTGCCAGCAGCGCAGACTACTACGAGCAGTACTTC.